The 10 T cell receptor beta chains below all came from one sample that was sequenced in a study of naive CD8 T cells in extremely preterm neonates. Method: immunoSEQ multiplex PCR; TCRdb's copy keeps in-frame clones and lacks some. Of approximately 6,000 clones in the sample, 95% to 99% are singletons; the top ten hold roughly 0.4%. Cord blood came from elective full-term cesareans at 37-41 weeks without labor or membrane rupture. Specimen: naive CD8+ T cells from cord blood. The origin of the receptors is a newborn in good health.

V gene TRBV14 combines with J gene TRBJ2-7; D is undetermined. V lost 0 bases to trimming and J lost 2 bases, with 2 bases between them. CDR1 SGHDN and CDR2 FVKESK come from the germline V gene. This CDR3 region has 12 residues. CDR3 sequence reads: CASSQDTYEQYF. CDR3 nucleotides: TGTGCCAGCAGCCAAGACACCTACGAGCAGTACTTC.

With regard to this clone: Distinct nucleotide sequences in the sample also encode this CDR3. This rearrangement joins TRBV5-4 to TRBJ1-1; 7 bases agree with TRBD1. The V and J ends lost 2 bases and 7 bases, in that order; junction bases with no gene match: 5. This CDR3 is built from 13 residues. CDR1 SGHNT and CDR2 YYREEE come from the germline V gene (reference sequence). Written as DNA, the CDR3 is TGTGCCAGCAGCTTTAATGGGGACAGTGAAGCTTTCTTT. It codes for CASSFNGDSEAFF.

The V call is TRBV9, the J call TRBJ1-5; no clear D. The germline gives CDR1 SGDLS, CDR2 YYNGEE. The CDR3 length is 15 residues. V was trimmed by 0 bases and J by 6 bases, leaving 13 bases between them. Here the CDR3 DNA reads TGTGCCAGCAGCGTAGGAGGCGGGGAGAGTCAGCCCCAGCATTTT. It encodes CASSVGGGESQPQHF.

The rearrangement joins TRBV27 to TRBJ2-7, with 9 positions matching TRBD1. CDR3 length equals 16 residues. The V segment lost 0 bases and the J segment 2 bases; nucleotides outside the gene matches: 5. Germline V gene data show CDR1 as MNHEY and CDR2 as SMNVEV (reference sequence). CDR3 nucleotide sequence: TGTGCCAGCAGTTTATCAGGACAGGGGCCGCCCTACGAGCAGTACTTC. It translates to CASSLSGQGPPYEQYF.

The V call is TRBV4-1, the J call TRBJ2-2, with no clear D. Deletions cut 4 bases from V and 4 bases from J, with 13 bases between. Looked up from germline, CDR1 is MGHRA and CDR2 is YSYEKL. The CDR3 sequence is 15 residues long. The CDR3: CASSPISQITGELFF. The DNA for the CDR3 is TGCGCCAGCAGCCCAATATCTCAGATCACCGGGGAGCTGTTTTTT.

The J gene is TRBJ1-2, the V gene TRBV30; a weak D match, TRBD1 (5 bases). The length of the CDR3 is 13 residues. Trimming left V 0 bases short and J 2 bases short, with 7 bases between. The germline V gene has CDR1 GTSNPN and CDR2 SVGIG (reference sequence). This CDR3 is CAWSVSGNYGYTF. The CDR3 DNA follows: TGTGCCTGGAGTGTTTCAGGGAACTATGGCTACACCTTC. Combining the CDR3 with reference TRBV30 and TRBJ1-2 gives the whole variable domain SQTIHQWPATLVQPVGSPLSLECTVEGTSNPNLYWYRQAAGRGLQLLFYSVGIGQISSEVPQNLSASRPQDRQFILSSKKLLLSDSGFYLCAWSVSGNYGYTFGSGTRLTVV.

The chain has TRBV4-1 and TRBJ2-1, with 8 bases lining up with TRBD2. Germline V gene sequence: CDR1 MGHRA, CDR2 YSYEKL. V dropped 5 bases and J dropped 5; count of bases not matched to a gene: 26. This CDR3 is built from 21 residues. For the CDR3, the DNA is TGCGCCAGCAGCATAAGACTACGAGGCGGTCTTGCGGGAGCGGGAGACAATGAGCAGTTCTTC. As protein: CASSIRLRGGLAGAGDNEQFF.

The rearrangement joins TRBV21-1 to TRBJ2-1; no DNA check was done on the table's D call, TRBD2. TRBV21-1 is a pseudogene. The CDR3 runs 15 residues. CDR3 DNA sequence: TGTGCCAGCAACAAAAGGGGGGAGGGGGACAATGAGCAGTTCTTC. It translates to CASNKRGEGDNEQFF.

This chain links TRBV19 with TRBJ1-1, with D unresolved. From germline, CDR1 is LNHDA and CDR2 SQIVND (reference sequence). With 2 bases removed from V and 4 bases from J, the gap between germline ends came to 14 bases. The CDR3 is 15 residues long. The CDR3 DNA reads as TGTGCCAGTAGTATATTAACCTTGGGCATCACTGAAGCTTTCTTT. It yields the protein CASSILTLGITEAFF.

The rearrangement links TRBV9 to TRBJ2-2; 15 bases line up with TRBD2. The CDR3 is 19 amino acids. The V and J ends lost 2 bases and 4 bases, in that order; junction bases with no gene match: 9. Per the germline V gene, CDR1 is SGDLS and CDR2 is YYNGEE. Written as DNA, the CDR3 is TGTGCCAGCAGCGTTCAAGGACTAGCGGGGGGGGAGGGCACCGGGGAGCTGTTTTTT. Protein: CASSVQGLAGGEGTGELFF. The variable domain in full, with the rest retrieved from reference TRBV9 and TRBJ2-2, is DSGVTQTPKHLITATGQRVTLRCSPRSGDLSVYWYQQSLDQGLQFLIQYYNGEERAKGNILERFSAQQFPDLHSELNLSSLELGDSALYFCASSVQGLAGGEGTGELFFGEGSRLTVL.